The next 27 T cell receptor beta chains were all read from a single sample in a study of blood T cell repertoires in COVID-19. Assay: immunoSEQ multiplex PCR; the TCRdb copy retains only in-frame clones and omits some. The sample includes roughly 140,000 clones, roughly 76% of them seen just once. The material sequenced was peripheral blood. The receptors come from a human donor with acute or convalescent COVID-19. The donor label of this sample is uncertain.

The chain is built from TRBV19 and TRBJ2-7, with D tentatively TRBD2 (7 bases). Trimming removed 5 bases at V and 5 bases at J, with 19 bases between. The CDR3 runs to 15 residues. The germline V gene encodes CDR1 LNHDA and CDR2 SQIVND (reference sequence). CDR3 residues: CASSAAGAGSHEQYF. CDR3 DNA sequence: TGTGCCAGTAGTGCCGCGGGGGCCGGATCCCACGAGCAGTACTTC.

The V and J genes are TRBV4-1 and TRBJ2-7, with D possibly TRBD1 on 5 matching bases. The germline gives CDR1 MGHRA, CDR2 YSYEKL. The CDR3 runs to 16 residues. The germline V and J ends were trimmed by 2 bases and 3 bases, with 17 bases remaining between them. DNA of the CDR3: TGCGCCAGCAGCCAATCCCCCCTCGACAGATTCTACGAGCAGTACTTC. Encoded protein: CASSQSPLDRFYEQYF.

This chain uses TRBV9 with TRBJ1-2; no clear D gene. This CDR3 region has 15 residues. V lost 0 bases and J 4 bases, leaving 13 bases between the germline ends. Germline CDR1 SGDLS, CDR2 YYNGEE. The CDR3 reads CASSVDVVSSYGYTF. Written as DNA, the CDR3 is TGTGCCAGCAGCGTAGATGTGGTGTCGAGCTATGGCTACACCTTC.

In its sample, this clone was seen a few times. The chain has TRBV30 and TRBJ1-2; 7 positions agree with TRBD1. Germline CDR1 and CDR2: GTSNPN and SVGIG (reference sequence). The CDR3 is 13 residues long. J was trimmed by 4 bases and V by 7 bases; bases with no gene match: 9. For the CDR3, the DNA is TGTGCCTCGGAGGGGGCAGACCTCTATGGCTACACCTTC. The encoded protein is CASEGADLYGYTF.

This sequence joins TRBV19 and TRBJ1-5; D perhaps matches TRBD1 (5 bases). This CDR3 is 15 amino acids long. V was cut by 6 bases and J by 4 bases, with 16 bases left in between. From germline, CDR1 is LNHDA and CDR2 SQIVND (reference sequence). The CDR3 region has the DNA TGTGCCAGTAGCATCACAAGGGGAGGGAATCAGCCCCAGCATTTT. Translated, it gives CASSITRGGNQPQHF.

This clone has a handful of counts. The CDR3 protein is CASSPGGVYEKLFF. The CDR3 nucleotides read TGTGCCAGCAGCCCCGGCGGGGTTTATGAAAAACTGTTTTTT. This rearrangement joins TRBV4-2 to TRBJ1-4, with unresolved D. The V and J ends lost 4 bases and 6 bases respectively, with 12 bases between them. Germline V CDR1 and CDR2: LGHNA, YNFKEQ. CDR3 length: 14 residues.

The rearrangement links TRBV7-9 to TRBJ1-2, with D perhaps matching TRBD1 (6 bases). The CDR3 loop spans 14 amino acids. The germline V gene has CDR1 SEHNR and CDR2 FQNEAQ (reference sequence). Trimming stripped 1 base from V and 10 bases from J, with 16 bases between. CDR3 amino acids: CASSLEGDLYDYTF. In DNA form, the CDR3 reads TGTGCCAGCAGCTTAGAGGGGGACCTCTACGACTACACCTTC.

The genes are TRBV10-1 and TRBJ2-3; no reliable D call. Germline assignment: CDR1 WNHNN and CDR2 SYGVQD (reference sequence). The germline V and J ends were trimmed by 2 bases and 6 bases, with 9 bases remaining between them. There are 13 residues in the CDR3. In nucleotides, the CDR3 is TGCGCCAGCAGTGAGGCCATGACTGATACGCAGTATTTT. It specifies CASSEAMTDTQYF.

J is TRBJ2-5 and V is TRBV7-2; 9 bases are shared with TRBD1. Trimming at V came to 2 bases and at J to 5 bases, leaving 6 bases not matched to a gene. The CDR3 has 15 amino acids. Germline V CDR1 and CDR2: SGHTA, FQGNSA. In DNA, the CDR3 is TGTGCCAGCAGCTTAAACAGGGGGCCGACTGAGACCCAGTACTTC. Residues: CASSLNRGPTETQYF.

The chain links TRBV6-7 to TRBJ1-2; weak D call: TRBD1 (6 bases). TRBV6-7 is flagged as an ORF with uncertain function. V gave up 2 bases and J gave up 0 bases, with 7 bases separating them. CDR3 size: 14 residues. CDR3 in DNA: TGTGCCAGCAGTTACCGGACAGCTAACTATGGCTACACCTTC. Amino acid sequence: CASSYRTANYGYTF.

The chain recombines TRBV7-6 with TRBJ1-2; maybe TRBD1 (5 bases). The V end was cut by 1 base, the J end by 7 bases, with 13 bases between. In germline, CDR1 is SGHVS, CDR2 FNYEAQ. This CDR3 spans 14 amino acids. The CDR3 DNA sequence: TGTGCCAGCAGCTTAGTACGGGGGTCTGGTGGCTACACCTTC. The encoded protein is CASSLVRGSGGYTF.

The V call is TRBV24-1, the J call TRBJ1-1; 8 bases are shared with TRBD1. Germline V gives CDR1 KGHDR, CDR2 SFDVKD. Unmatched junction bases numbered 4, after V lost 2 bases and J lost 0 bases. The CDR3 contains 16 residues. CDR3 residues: CATSDSTGALNTEAFF. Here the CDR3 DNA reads TGTGCCACCAGTGATTCGACAGGGGCGCTGAACACTGAAGCTTTCTTT.

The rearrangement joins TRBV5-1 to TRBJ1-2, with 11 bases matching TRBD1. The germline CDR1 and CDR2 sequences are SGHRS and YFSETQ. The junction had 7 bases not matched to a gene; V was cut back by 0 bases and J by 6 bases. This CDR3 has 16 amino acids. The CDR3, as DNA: TGCGCCAGCAGCTTGGGGACAGGGGGCGCCACGGATGGCTACACCTTC. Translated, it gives CASSLGTGGATDGYTF. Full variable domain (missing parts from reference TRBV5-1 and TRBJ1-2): KAGVTQTPRYLIKTRGQQVTLSCSPISGHRSVSWYQQTPGQGLQFLFEYFSETQRNKGNFPGRFSGRQFSNSRSEMNVSTLELGDSALYLCASSLGTGGATDGYTFGSGTRLTVV.

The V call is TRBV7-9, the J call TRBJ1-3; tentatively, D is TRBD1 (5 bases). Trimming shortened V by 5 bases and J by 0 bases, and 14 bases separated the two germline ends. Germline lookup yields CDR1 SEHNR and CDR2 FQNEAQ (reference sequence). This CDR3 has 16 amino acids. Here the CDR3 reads CASSPGGSSSGNTIYF. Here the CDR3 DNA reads TGTGCCAGCAGCCCTGGGGGGTCGAGCTCTGGAAACACCATATATTTT.

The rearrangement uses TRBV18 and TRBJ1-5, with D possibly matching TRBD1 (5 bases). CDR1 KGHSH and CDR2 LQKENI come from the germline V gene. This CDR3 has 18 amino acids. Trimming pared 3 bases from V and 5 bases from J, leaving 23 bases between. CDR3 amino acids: CASSPRGAHGESDQPQHF. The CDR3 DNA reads TGTGCCAGCTCACCGCGTGGGGCCCATGGGGAAAGCGATCAGCCCCAGCATTTT.

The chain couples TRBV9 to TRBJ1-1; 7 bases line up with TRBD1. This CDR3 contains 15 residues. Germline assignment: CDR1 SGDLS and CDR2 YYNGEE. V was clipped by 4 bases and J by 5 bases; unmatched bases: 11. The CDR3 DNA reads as TGTGCCAGCAGCCCTAGCAGGGGGGCGGGAACTGAAGCTTTCTTT. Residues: CASSPSRGAGTEAFF. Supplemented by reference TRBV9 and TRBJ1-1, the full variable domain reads DSGVTQTPKHLITATGQRVTLRCSPRSGDLSVYWYQQSLDQGLQFLIQYYNGEERAKGNILERFSAQQFPDLHSELNLSSLELGDSALYFCASSPSRGAGTEAFFGQGTRLTVV.

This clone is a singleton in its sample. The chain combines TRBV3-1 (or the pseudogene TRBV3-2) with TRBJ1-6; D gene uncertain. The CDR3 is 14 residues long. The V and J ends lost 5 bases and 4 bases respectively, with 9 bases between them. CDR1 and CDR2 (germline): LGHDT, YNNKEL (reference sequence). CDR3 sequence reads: CASSTRGYNSPLHF. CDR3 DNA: TGTGCCAGCAGCACCCGCGGGTATAATTCACCCCTCCACTTT.

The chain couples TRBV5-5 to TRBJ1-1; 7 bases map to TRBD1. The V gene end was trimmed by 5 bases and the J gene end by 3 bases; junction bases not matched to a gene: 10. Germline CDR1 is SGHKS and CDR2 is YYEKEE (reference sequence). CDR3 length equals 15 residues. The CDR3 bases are TGTGCCAGCAGTTTAGGGGGTAGGGGGCACACTGAAGCTTTCTTT. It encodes CASSLGGRGHTEAFF.

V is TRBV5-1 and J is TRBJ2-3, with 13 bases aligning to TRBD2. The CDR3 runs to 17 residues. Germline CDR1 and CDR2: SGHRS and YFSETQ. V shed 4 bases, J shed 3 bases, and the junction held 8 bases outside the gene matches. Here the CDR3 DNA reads TGCGCCAGCAGCCCATGGACTAGCGGGGGAGGAACAGATACGCAGTATTTT. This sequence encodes CASSPWTSGGGTDTQYF.

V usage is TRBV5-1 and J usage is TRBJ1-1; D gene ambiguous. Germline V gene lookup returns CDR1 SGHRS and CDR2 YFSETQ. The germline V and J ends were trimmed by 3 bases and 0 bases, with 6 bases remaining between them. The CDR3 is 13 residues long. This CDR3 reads CASSYEVNTEAFF. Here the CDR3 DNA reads TGCGCCAGCAGCTATGAGGTGAACACTGAAGCTTTCTTT.

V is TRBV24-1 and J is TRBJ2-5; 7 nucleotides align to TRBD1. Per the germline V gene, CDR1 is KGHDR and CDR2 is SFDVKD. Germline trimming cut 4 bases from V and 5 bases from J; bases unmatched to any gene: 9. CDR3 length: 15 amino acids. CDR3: CATSDTGAGGETQYF. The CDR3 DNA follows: TGTGCCACCAGTGACACAGGGGCCGGCGGGGAGACCCAGTACTTC.

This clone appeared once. CDR3 loop: CASSPSTGNGYNEQFF. DNA for the CDR3: TGCGCCAGCAGCCCCTCGACAGGGAATGGCTACAATGAGCAGTTCTTC. V usage is TRBV5-1 and J usage is TRBJ2-1; TRBD1 agrees at 7 bases. V lost 4 bases and J lost 3; bases outside the gene matches: 10. The CDR3 length is 16 residues. Germline CDR1 SGHRS, CDR2 YFSETQ.

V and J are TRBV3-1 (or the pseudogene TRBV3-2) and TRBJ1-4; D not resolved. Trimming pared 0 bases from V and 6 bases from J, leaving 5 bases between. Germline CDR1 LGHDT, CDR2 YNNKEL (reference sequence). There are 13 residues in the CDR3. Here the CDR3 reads CASSQEADEKLFF. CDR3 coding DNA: TGTGCCAGCAGCCAAGAGGCAGATGAAAAACTGTTTTTT.

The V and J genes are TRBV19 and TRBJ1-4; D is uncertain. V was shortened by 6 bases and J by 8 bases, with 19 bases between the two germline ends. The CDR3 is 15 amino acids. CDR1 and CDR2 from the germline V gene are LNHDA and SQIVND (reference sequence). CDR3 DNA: TGTGCCAGTAGCCCAGCCCGAAGAGGAGGGGAAAAACTGTTTTTT. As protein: CASSPARRGGEKLFF.

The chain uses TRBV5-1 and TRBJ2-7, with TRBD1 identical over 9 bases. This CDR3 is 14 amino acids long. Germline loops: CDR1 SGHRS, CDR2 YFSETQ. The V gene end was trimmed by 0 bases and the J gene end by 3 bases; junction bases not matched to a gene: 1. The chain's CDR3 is CASSLGQGGYEQYV. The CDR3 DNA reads TGCGCCAGCAGCTTGGGACAGGGGGGCTACGAGCAGTACGTC.

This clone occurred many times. CDR3 sequence: CASSLGTGGGDYGYTF. The CDR3 bases are TGTGCCAGCAGCTTAGGGACAGGCGGTGGAGACTATGGCTACACCTTC. V gene TRBV7-2 combines with J gene TRBJ1-2; 7 nucleotides align to TRBD1. The CDR3 runs to 16 residues. The junction had 8 bases not matched to a gene; V was cut back by 1 base and J by 3 bases. Per germline, CDR1 SGHTA and CDR2 FQGNSA.

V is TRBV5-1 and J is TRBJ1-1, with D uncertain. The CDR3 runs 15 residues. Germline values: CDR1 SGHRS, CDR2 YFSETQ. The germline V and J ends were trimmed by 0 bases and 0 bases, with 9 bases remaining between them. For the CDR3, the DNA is TGCGCCAGCAGCTTGGACAGCTCTATGAACACTGAAGCTTTCTTT. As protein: CASSLDSSMNTEAFF.